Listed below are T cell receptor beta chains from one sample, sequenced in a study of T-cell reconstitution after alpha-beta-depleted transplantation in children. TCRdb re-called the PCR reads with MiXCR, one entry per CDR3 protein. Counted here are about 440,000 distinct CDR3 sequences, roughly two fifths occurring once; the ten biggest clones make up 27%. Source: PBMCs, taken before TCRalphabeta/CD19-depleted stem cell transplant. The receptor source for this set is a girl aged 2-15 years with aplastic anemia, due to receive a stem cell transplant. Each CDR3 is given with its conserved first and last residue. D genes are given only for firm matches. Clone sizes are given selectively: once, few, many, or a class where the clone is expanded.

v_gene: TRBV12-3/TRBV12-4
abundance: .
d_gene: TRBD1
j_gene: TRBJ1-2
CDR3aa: CASRGQTNYGYTF
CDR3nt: TGTGCCAGCAGGGGACAGACTAACTATGGCTACACCTTC

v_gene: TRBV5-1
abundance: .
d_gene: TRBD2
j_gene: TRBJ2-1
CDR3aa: CASSFRTSGSYNEQFF
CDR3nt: TGCGCCAGCAGCTTCCGGACTAGCGGCTCCTACAATGAGCAGTTCTTC

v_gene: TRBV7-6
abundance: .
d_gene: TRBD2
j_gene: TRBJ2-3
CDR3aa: CASSVQSGGLSTDTQYF
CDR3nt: TGTGCCAGCAGCGTCCAGAGCGGGGGGCTCAGCACAGATACGCAGTATTTT

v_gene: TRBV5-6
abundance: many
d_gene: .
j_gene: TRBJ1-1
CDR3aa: CASSFQLAEAFF
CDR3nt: TGTGCCAGCAGCTTCCAGTTGGCTGAAGCTTTCTTT

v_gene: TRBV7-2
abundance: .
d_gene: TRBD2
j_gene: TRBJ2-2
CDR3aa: CASSQTSGIAGELFF
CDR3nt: TGTGCCAGCAGCCAGACTAGCGGGATCGCCGGGGAGCTGTTTTTT

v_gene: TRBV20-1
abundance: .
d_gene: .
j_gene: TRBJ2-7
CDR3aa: CSATRDPPYEQYF
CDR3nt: TGCAGTGCTACCCGGGACCCTCCCTACGAGCAGTACTTC

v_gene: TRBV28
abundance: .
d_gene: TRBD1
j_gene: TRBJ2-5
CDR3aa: CASRDGQGSETQYF
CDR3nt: TGTGCCAGCCGGGACGGACAGGGATCAGAGACCCAGTACTTC

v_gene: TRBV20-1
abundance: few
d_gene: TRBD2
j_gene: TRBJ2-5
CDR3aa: CSARAGEETQYF
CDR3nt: TGCAGTGCTAGGGCGGGGGAAGAGACCCAGTACTTC

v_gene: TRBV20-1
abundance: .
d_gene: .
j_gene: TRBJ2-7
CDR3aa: CSARLTGRYEQYF
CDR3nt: TGCAGTGCTCGTCTTACCGGAAGATACGAGCAGTACTTC

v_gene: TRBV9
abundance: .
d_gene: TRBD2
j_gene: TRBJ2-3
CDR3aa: CASSGDRAGAALVTDTQYF
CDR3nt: TGTGCCAGCAGCGGCGATCGAGCGGGAGCGGCCCTTGTCACAGATACGCAGTATTTT